The rows below give T cell receptor beta chains drawn from one sample of a study of blood T cell repertoires in COVID-19. Using immunoSEQ multiplex PCR, the repertoire was profiled, and TCRdb retains in-frame clones only, with some absent. The sample lists 100,000 to 150,000 clones; approximately 81% were seen once. The sample comprised peripheral blood. These receptors originate from a man aged 40-55 years with active or convalescent COVID-19. Both conserved end residues are part of each CDR3. A D gene is named only where the DNA matches it firmly. Clone sizes are given selectively: once, few, many, or a class where the clone is expanded.

DNA	CDR3	V	J	size	D
TGCGCCAGCAGCACCGCCGGGACAGGGAGAGCAGATACGCAGTATTTT	CASSTAGTGRADTQYF	TRBV5-1	TRBJ2-3	.	TRBD1
TGCGCCAGTCACGCGGGGACCAACCCGAACACCGGGGAGCTGTTTTTT	CASHAGTNPNTGELFF	TRBV5-1	TRBJ2-2	.	.
TGTGCCAGCAGCTTAGGCCCAGGGGGAACGAATAATTCACCCCTCCACTTT	CASSLGPGGTNNSPLHF	TRBV11-3	TRBJ1-6	.	TRBD1
TGTGCCAGCAGCCAAGAAGGGGCCAGGGAACTGTTTTTT	CASSQEGARELFF	TRBV14	TRBJ1-4	few	.
TGTGCCAGCAGCCTAAGGACAGGGAACACCGGGGAGCTGTTTTTT	CASSLRTGNTGELFF	TRBV9	TRBJ2-2	.	TRBD1
TGTGCCAGCAGTACCTCGTACAGGGGAAACACCATATATTTT	CASSTSYRGNTIYF	TRBV28	TRBJ1-3	.	.
TGTGCCAGTACCGGGGGACAGGGGACCCACACCGGGGAGCTGTTTTTT	CASTGGQGTHTGELFF	TRBV19	TRBJ2-2	.	TRBD1
TGTGCCAGCAGCCCCCTCCGGCAGGCGAACACCGGGGAGCTGTTTTTT	CASSPLRQANTGELFF	TRBV6-2/TRBV6-3	TRBJ2-2	few	.
TGCGCCAGCAGCCCGGCCGGGACTAGCGGCCCCCCGAGCTCCTACGAGCAGTACTTC	CASSPAGTSGPPSSYEQYF	TRBV5-1	TRBJ2-7	.	TRBD2
TGTGCCAGCAGCCGGACTAGCGACACAGATACGCAGTATTTT	CASSRTSDTDTQYF	TRBV5-4	TRBJ2-3	.	TRBD2
TGTGCCTGCAACCCCAGACGAGCGCGAGCTTTCTTT	CACNPRRARAFF	TRBV30	TRBJ1-1	once	.
TGTGCCAGCAGAGAGCAGGTGTTTGGCTACACCTTC	CASREQVFGYTF	TRBV6-6	TRBJ1-2	few	.
TGTGCCAGTAAGGACGGGGAATGGGAGCGTCAGCCCCAGCATTTT	CASKDGEWERQPQHF	TRBV19	TRBJ1-5	once	.
TGTGCCACCGGGGGGGGGCCCCATAGTCGGTCCCAGTACTTC	CATGGGPHSRSQYF	TRBV24-1	TRBJ2-5	.	.
TGTGCCAGCAGCTTACAGGCATATAATTCACCCCTCCACTTT	CASSLQAYNSPLHF	TRBV5-4	TRBJ1-6	.	.
TGTGCCAGCAGCGTAGAGGGGGTCACTGAAGCTTTCTTT	CASSVEGVTEAFF	TRBV9	TRBJ1-1	.	.
TGTGCCAGCAGTGACGGGAGGGGAGTTAGCTACACCTTC	CASSDGRGVSYTF	TRBV6-4	TRBJ1-2	.	.
TGCAGCGGGGAGATCCTGAATGAGCAGTTCTTC	CSGEILNEQFF	TRBV29-1	TRBJ2-1	.	.
TGCGCCAGCAGAGCGGGAATGCGGTACGAGCAGTACTTC	CASRAGMRYEQYF	TRBV5-1	TRBJ2-7	.	TRBD2
TGTGCCAGCAAGGTAGGAGCAAACACTGAAGCTTTCTTT	CASKVGANTEAFF	TRBV2	TRBJ1-1	.	.
TGTGCCAGCAGCCCAACATGGGACAGGGGGGCCGAGCAGTACTTC	CASSPTWDRGAEQYF	TRBV7-3	TRBJ2-7	few	TRBD1
TGCGCCAGCAGCCAGAAATCGGGACAGGGGGCATATGGCTACACCTTC	CASSQKSGQGAYGYTF	TRBV5-1	TRBJ1-2	once	TRBD1
TGTGCCAGCAGCCCCCGGGGTAGCGGGAGTGGAACCGGGGAGCTGTTTTTT	CASSPRGSGSGTGELFF	TRBV7-7	TRBJ2-2	.	TRBD2
TGCGCCAGCAGTCGGGAGGGGACGTACAATGAGCAGTTCTTC	CASSREGTYNEQFF	TRBV10-1	TRBJ2-1	.	TRBD2
TGTGCCAGTAGTATAGCCGGGACCCAGTACTTC	CASSIAGTQYF	TRBV19	TRBJ2-5	.	.
TGTGCCAGCAGTTACCGACAGGTCCTCAATCAGCCCCAGCATTTT	CASSYRQVLNQPQHF	TRBV6-5	TRBJ1-5	.	.
TGTGCCAGCAGCTCCGGACAGGGCGGGCTCGAGCCCCAGCATTTT	CASSSGQGGLEPQHF	TRBV5-6	TRBJ1-5	.	TRBD1
TGTGCTAGTGCTACGACAGGGGGCTTTAGTCAGCCCCAGCATTTT	CASATTGGFSQPQHF	TRBV12-5	TRBJ1-5	once	TRBD1
TGTGCCTGGAGTGTAAATCTAAGTACGCGTTTGTCCTTC	CAWSVNLSTRLSF	TRBV30	TRBJ1-2	.	.
TGCGCCAGCAGCCCAACCGGGGGAGACGATGAAGCTTTCTTT	CASSPTGGDDEAFF	TRBV5-1	TRBJ1-1	.	.
TGTGCCAGCAGTTTGGACAGGAGAGCCTACGAGCAGTACTTC	CASSLDRRAYEQYF	TRBV27	TRBJ2-7	few	TRBD1
TGTGCCAGCAGTTACTCGCCAGGGGGAAACACTGAAGCTTTCTTT	CASSYSPGGNTEAFF	TRBV6-5	TRBJ1-1	.	TRBD1
TGCAGTGCTAGTAGGTCCGGCGGAGGGACTGAAGCTTTCTTT	CSASRSGGGTEAFF	TRBV20-1	TRBJ1-1	.	.
TGCGCCAGCAGCCAAGTACAGGACGTCTCTGGAAACACCATATATTTT	CASSQVQDVSGNTIYF	TRBV4-3	TRBJ1-3	.	.
TGTGCCAGCGGCTCCTTGCGAGGTGCTGGAAACACCATATATTTT	CASGSLRGAGNTIYF	TRBV11-2	TRBJ1-3	.	.
TGTGCCAGCAGCTCCCTAGCGGGGGGGGTGGGAGAGACCCAGTACTTC	CASSSLAGGVGETQYF	TRBV7-6	TRBJ2-5	.	TRBD2
TGTGCCAGCTCCCGCGGCAGAGGGAATAATTCACCCCTCCACTTT	CASSRGRGNNSPLHF	TRBV18	TRBJ1-6	.	.
TGTGCCAGCTCACCAGGCGGGGACACTGAAGCTTTCTTT	CASSPGGDTEAFF	TRBV18	TRBJ1-1	.	.
TGTGCCAGCAGCGTAGGTGTTGCGGGGGAGCTGTTTTTT	CASSVGVAGELFF	TRBV9	TRBJ2-2	.	.
TGTGCCAGCAGCCAAGCCCAAGCGGGAGGGGGGGAGCAGTACTTC	CASSQAQAGGGEQYF	TRBV4-2	TRBJ2-7	.	TRBD2
TGTGCCAGCAGCTTAACGGGGCCCAGGGAAGCTGAGCAGTTCTTC	CASSLTGPREAEQFF	TRBV7-3	TRBJ2-1	.	.
TGTGCCTGGAGTCCGGGTGGGAACACCATATATTTT	CAWSPGGNTIYF	TRBV30	TRBJ1-3	.	.
TGTGCCAGTAGTATAGTGCCAGAGGATGAGCAGTTCTTC	CASSIVPEDEQFF	TRBV19	TRBJ2-1	.	.
TGCGCCAGCAGCCAAGGGTTGGGGGGGTTCCAAGAGACCCAGTACTTC	CASSQGLGGFQETQYF	TRBV4-1	TRBJ2-5	.	TRBD2
TGCGCCAGCAGCCCAGATGGCCTGGCTAATGAAAAACTGTTTTTT	CASSPDGLANEKLFF	TRBV5-1	TRBJ1-4	.	.
TGTGCCAGTAGTATTTCTAGGGGACAGGCGATAGGAAACACCATATATTTT	CASSISRGQAIGNTIYF	TRBV19	TRBJ1-3	.	TRBD1
TGTGCCACCCGCACCGGGACTAGCGGGGGGGAGACCCAGTACTTC	CATRTGTSGGETQYF	TRBV24-1	TRBJ2-5	.	TRBD2
TGTGCCAGCAGACGCTCCCCGGGCCAAGAGACCCAGTACTTC	CASRRSPGQETQYF	TRBV28	TRBJ2-5	.	.
.	CASSKVGTGSPPLHF	TRBV21-1	TRBJ1-6	.	.
TGTGCCAGCAGCTCCCTGAGCGGGACGGCCACCGGGGAGCTGTTTTTT	CASSSLSGTATGELFF	TRBV5-5	TRBJ2-2	.	TRBD2
TGTGCCAGCAGCGTCCGGGAGTACACTGAAGCTTTCTTT	CASSVREYTEAFF	TRBV9	TRBJ1-1	.	.